Presented here are 30 T cell receptor beta chains from one specimen sequenced in a study of T cell responses to AZD1222 COVID-19 vaccine. The repertoire was sequenced with immunoSEQ multiplex PCR; TCRdb's copy has only in-frame clones and lacks some. Seen here are 150,000 to 200,000 clones, roughly nine tenths observed once, and the top ten hold 1% to 1.5%. Sequences were derived from peripheral blood, sampled 28 days after the second AZD1222 dose. The receptors derive from an adult who received the AZD1222 COVID-19 vaccine.

This clone has only one observation. The chain recombines TRBV5-8 with TRBJ1-1; D remains unclear. V was shortened by 2 bases and J by 10 bases, with 9 bases between the two germline ends. The CDR3 has 11 residues. Germline CDR1 reads SGHTS; CDR2 reads YDEGEE. The CDR3: CASSFAGGAFF. DNA for the CDR3: TGTGCCAGCAGCTTTGCAGGTGGAGCTTTCTTT.

The genes are TRBV27 and TRBJ2-7, with 10 bases lining up with TRBD2. Germline V gives CDR1 MNHEY, CDR2 SMNVEV (reference sequence). Trimming took 4 bases from V and 1 from J; bases not matched to a gene: 4. The CDR3 is 15 residues long. The CDR3 coding sequence is TGTGCCAGCAGTTGGGGACTAGCGAGTTCCTACGAGCAGTACTTC. This codes for CASSWGLASSYEQYF.

The J gene is TRBJ2-7, the V gene TRBV5-4; no definite D call. The CDR3 is 13 residues long. Germline V gene data show CDR1 as SGHNT and CDR2 as YYREEE (reference sequence). Trimming took off 5 bases at V and 2 bases at J, with 11 bases between the two ends. CDR3 in DNA: TGTGCCAGCAGAAAGGATCCAACCTACGAGCAGTACTTC. Residues: CASRKDPTYEQYF.

In this sample, this clone turned up a few times. This chain uses TRBV5-6 with TRBJ2-3; D remains unclear. Deletions cut 0 bases from V and 2 bases from J, with 13 bases between. Germline CDR1 reads SGHDT; CDR2 reads YYEEEE. The CDR3 is made up of 16 amino acids. The CDR3 loop is CASSLDAAYYTDTQYF. CDR3 in DNA: TGTGCCAGCAGCTTGGACGCCGCTTATTACACAGATACGCAGTATTTT.

V and J are TRBV4-2 and TRBJ2-3; tentative D call: TRBD2 (6 bases). There are 16 residues in the CDR3. V shed 0 bases and J shed 1 base, with 11 bases lying between them. Germline assignment: CDR1 LGHNA and CDR2 YNFKEQ. CDR3 nucleotides: TGTGCCAGCAGCCAAGATAGGGGCGGGGGCACAGATACGCAGTATTTT. Residues: CASSQDRGGGTDTQYF.

This chain uses TRBV27 with TRBJ1-2, with 7 bases aligning to TRBD1. This CDR3 contains 13 residues. The germline CDR1 and CDR2 sequences are MNHEY and SMNVEV (reference sequence). V lost 0 bases to trimming and J lost 7 bases; unmatched junction nucleotides: 2. CDR3 sequence reads: CASSLSGGSGYTF. CDR3 nucleotides: TGTGCCAGCAGTTTATCAGGGGGCTCTGGCTACACCTTC.

CDR3 residues: CASSPSLPSGSNEQFF. The CDR3 bases are TGTGCCAGCAGCCCCTCCCTCCCCAGCGGGAGTAATGAGCAGTTCTTC. The chain recombines TRBV7-3 with TRBJ2-1; the match to TRBD2 covers 8 bases. V was clipped by 5 bases and J by 7 bases; unmatched bases: 13. Germline assignment: CDR1 SGHTA and CDR2 FQGTGA. The CDR3 covers 16 residues. Supplemented by reference TRBV7-3 and TRBJ2-1, the full variable domain reads GAGVSQTPSNKVTEKGKYVELRCDPISGHTALYWYRQSLGQGPEFLIYFQGTGAADDSGLPNDRFFAVRPEGSVSTLKIQRTERGDSAVYLCASSPSLPSGSNEQFFGPGTRLTVL.

CDR3 in DNA: TGTGCCACAAGACAGGGGGCCTCCTACGAGCAGTACTTC. Its translation is CATRQGASYEQYF. The rearrangement uses TRBV3-1 (or the pseudogene TRBV3-2) and TRBJ2-7; TRBD1 matches at 10 bases. With V trimmed by 10 bases and J by 0 bases, 3 bases remained unmatched. CDR1 and CDR2 from the germline V gene are LGHDT and YNNKEL (reference sequence). This CDR3 region has 13 residues.

The CDR3 sequence: CASSEWDPGDTQYF. CDR3 DNA: TGCGCCAGCAGTGAGTGGGACCCTGGAGATACGCAGTATTTT. This chain uses TRBV10-2 with TRBJ2-3; D may correspond to TRBD1 or TRBD2 (5 bases each). Germline assignment: CDR1 WSHSY and CDR2 SAAADI. V lost 1 base and J 5 bases, leaving 10 bases between the germline ends. This CDR3 has 14 residues.

V usage is TRBV27 and J usage is TRBJ2-5; TRBD1 might be the D (6 bases). The V and J ends lost 11 bases and 6 bases respectively, with 16 bases between them. The CDR3 runs 12 residues. Germline CDR1 and CDR2: MNHEY and SMNVEV (reference sequence). CDR3 sequence reads: CAGLQGLKTQYF. The CDR3 nucleotides read TGTGCCGGCCTACAGGGTTTGAAGACCCAGTACTTC.

The CDR3 region is CASSQGGAIGFEQYF. CDR3 DNA sequence: TGTGCCAGCAGCCAAGGTGGCGCTATCGGATTCGAGCAGTACTTC. The genes are TRBV3-1 (or the pseudogene TRBV3-2) and TRBJ2-7; D call uncertain. Trimming removed 1 base at V and 6 bases at J, with 16 bases between. CDR3 length: 15 amino acids. CDR1 and CDR2 from the germline V gene are LGHDT and YNNKEL (reference sequence).

This clone came up once. This chain connects TRBV5-4 to TRBJ2-5, with TRBD2 matching 11 bases. V gave up 2 bases and J gave up 5 bases; unmatched junction bases: 5. This CDR3 region has 15 residues. The germline V gene encodes CDR1 SGHNT and CDR2 YYREEE (reference sequence). The CDR3 DNA follows: TGTGCCAGCAGCTTTACTACTAGCGGGGGCGAGACCCAGTACTTC. This gives the protein CASSFTTSGGETQYF.

The V gene is TRBV19, the J gene TRBJ1-3; D uncertain. The germline gives CDR1 LNHDA, CDR2 SQIVND (reference sequence). The V and J ends lost 1 base and 1 base respectively, with 8 bases between them. The CDR3 runs 15 residues. The CDR3 spells CASSIVAQSGNTIYF. For the CDR3, the DNA is TGTGCCAGTAGTATAGTGGCCCAGTCTGGAAACACCATATATTTT. Complete variable domain (other parts from reference TRBV19 and TRBJ1-3): DGGITQSPKYLFRKEGQNVTLSCEQNLNHDAMYWYRQDPGQGLRLIYYSQIVNDFQKGDIAEGYSVSREKKESFPLTVTSAQKNPTAFYLCASSIVAQSGNTIYFGEGSWLTVV.

This chain links TRBV15 with TRBJ1-4, with TRBD1 as a possible D gene (5 bases). CDR1 is LNHNV and CDR2 is YYDKDF in the germline V gene (reference sequence). Trimming removed 1 base from V and 0 bases from J, with 12 bases in between. The CDR3 is made up of 17 amino acids. This chain's CDR3 is CATSRGGGLATNEKLFF. The CDR3 region has the DNA TGTGCCACCAGCAGAGGGGGCGGCTTAGCAACTAATGAAAAACTGTTTTTT.

The chain recombines TRBV5-1 with TRBJ2-1, with 8 bases identical to TRBD1. Unmatched junction bases numbered 8, after V lost 5 bases and J lost 7 bases. CDR1 is SGHRS and CDR2 is YFSETQ in the germline V gene. CDR3 length equals 14 residues. The CDR3 DNA follows: TGCGCCAGCAGTTCCCAGGGGGCAGGAAATGAGCAGTTCTTC. This sequence encodes CASSSQGAGNEQFF.

This chain uses TRBV5-4 with TRBJ2-5; 10 bases are shared with TRBD1. The ends lost 4 bases at V and 6 bases at J; junction bases unmatched: 9. CDR1 and CDR2 from the germline V gene are SGHNT and YYREEE (reference sequence). The CDR3 consists of 15 residues. The CDR3, as DNA: TGTGCCAGCAGCGCGGCCGGGACAGGGGCCCAGACCCAGTACTTC. Translation gives CASSAAGTGAQTQYF.

The chain is built from TRBV6-1 and TRBJ2-3, with TRBD1 identical over 7 bases. J gave up 5 bases and V 3 bases, and 5 bases lay outside the gene matches. The CDR3 totals 14 residues. Germline-derived CDR1 and CDR2 are MNHNS and SASEGT. The CDR3 coding sequence is TGTGCCAGCAGTGACAGGGGACAGCTAGATACGCAGTATTTT. Protein: CASSDRGQLDTQYF.

The genes are TRBV18 and TRBJ1-2; D gene uncertain. CDR3 length: 13 residues. In germline, CDR1 is KGHSH, CDR2 LQKENI. Trimming removed 3 bases from V and 2 bases from J, with 7 bases in between. The CDR3 region is CASSPDKNYGYTF. The CDR3 DNA sequence: TGTGCCAGCTCACCCGACAAAAACTATGGCTACACCTTC.

The genes are TRBV5-5 and TRBJ1-5, with TRBD1 identical over 11 bases. Trimming took 4 bases from V and 5 from J; bases not matched to a gene: 2. In germline, CDR1 is SGHKS, CDR2 YYEKEE (reference sequence). CDR3 length: 14 residues. CDR3 sequence (DNA): TGTGCCAGCAGCCCGGGACAGGGGGATCAGCCCCAGCATTTT. Translation: CASSPGQGDQPQHF.

The chain couples TRBV28 to TRBJ2-7, with D possibly being TRBD1 or TRBD2 (5 bases each). Per the germline V gene, CDR1 is MDHEN and CDR2 is SYDVKM. The CDR3 is 14 residues long. V was shortened by 5 bases and J by 6 bases, with 17 bases between the two germline ends. The CDR3 spells CASSPIPRDREQYF. The CDR3 region has the DNA TGTGCCAGCAGTCCCATACCCCGGGACCGCGAGCAGTACTTC. Variable domain in full (rest from reference TRBV28 and TRBJ2-7): DVKVTQSSRYLVKRTGEKVFLECVQDMDHENMFWYRQDPGLGLRLIYFSYDVKMKEKGDIPEGYSVSREKKERFSLILESASTNQTSMYLCASSPIPRDREQYFGPGTRLTVT.

The chain links TRBV7-8 to TRBJ2-1, with 7 bases identical to TRBD1. The CDR3 spans 16 residues. CDR1 SGHVS and CDR2 FQNEAQ come from the germline V gene. The V gene end was trimmed by 5 bases and the J gene end by 0 bases; junction bases not matched to a gene: 7. The CDR3 DNA reads TGTGCCAGCAGCATTATGACAGGGATCTCCTACAATGAGCAGTTCTTC. Its protein product is CASSIMTGISYNEQFF.

The chain combines TRBV6-5 with TRBJ1-5; D is ambiguous. V was pared by 8 bases and J by 4 bases, with 9 bases between. The V gene's germline CDR1 is MNHEY and CDR2 SVGAGI. The CDR3 sequence is 12 residues long. The CDR3 DNA follows: TGTGCCAGCGATGGAATAAATCAGCCCCAGCATTTT. Protein product: CASDGINQPQHF.

J is TRBJ1-1 and V is TRBV28, with D maybe TRBD1 (6 bases). The CDR3 runs to 11 residues. The V end lost 4 bases, the J end lost 6 bases, and 6 bases lay between the germline ends. Germline assignment: CDR1 MDHEN and CDR2 SYDVKM. CDR3 sequence (DNA): TGTGCCAGCAGTTACAGGGCTGAAGCTTTCTTT. Protein: CASSYRAEAFF.

The chain couples TRBV5-5 to TRBJ1-2; 11 positions match TRBD1. The junction had 4 bases not matched to a gene; V was cut back by 4 bases and J by 5 bases. CDR3 size: 14 residues. The V gene's germline CDR1 is SGHKS and CDR2 YYEKEE (reference sequence). CDR3 sequence (DNA): TGTGCCAGCAGCCTAGGACAGGGGGCTTATGGCTACACCTTC. It yields the protein CASSLGQGAYGYTF.

The chain carries TRBV19 and TRBJ1-1; 10 nucleotides match TRBD1. CDR1 is LNHDA, CDR2 SQIVND, per germline (reference sequence). The CDR3 loop spans 15 amino acids. The trim removed 6 bases at V and 1 base at J, leaving 5 bases unmatched. The CDR3 DNA sequence: TGTGCCAGTAGACAGGACAGGGGGGGGAACACTGAAGCTTTCTTT. It codes for CASRQDRGGNTEAFF.

The V call is TRBV24-1, the J call TRBJ2-1, with 8 bases identical to TRBD2. Germline loops: CDR1 KGHDR, CDR2 SFDVKD. Unmatched junction bases numbered 16, after V lost 10 bases and J lost 6 bases. The CDR3 runs 16 residues. The CDR3 bases are TGTGCCACGGAGGGGGGGGCCGTAACTAGCGGCAATGAGCAGTTCTTC. It translates to CATEGGAVTSGNEQFF.

This clone was seen once. The chain has TRBV9 and TRBJ2-7; 7 bases align to TRBD1. Germline V CDR1 and CDR2: SGDLS, YYNGEE. This CDR3 spans 16 amino acids. Trimming cost V 4 bases and J 3 bases; bases outside gene matches: 13. The chain's CDR3 is CASSSSWDSRLYEQYF. CDR3 coding DNA: TGTGCCAGCAGCTCCAGCTGGGACAGCCGCCTCTACGAGCAGTACTTC.

This chain connects TRBV9 to TRBJ1-5; 8 bases are shared with TRBD1. There are 15 residues in the CDR3. Germline V gene data show CDR1 as SGDLS and CDR2 as YYNGEE. Unmatched junction bases numbered 9, after V lost 4 bases and J lost 6 bases. CDR3 coding DNA: TGTGCCAGCAGCCCTGGGACAGGCCCTTCTCAGCCCCAGCATTTT. This sequence encodes CASSPGTGPSQPQHF.

The CDR3 reads CASSVMGDRVTEAFF. The CDR3 region has the DNA TGTGCCAGCAGCGTAATGGGGGACCGGGTCACTGAAGCTTTCTTT. This chain connects TRBV9 to TRBJ1-1; TRBD1 is a possible D gene (5 bases). Germline loops: CDR1 SGDLS, CDR2 YYNGEE. Trimming cost V 1 base and J 4 bases, with 14 bases left between them. The CDR3 is 15 residues long.

J is TRBJ1-5 and V is TRBV7-2, with D uncertain. The CDR3 is 15 amino acids. Germline CDR1 reads SGHTA; CDR2 reads FQGNSA. The V gene lost 4 bases and the J gene lost 1 base, with 11 bases spanning the gap. DNA of the CDR3: TGTGCCAGCAGCTCCCTAGGGAGAAGCAATCAGCCCCAGCATTTT. Its protein is CASSSLGRSNQPQHF.